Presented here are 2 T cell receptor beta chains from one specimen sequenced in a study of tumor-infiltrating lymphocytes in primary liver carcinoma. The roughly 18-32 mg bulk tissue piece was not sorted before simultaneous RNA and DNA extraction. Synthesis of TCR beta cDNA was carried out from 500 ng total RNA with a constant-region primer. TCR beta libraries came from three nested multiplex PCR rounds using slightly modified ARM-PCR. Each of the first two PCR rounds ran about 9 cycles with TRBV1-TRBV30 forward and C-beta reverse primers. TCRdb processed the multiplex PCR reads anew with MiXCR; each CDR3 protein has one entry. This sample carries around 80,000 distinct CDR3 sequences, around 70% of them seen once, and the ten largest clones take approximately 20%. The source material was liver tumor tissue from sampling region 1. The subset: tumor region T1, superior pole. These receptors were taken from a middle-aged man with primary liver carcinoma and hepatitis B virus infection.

Here the CDR3 DNA reads TGTGCCAGCAGTGAAGCTAGGATGAAGTGGTCTGGGGCCAACGTCCTGACTTTC. Amino acid sequence: CASSEARMKWSGANVLTF. This chain connects TRBV6-1 to TRBJ2-6; no reliable D call. Germline values: CDR1 MNHNS, CDR2 SASEGT. There are 18 residues in the CDR3. V was trimmed by 0 bases and J by 1 base, leaving 13 bases between them.

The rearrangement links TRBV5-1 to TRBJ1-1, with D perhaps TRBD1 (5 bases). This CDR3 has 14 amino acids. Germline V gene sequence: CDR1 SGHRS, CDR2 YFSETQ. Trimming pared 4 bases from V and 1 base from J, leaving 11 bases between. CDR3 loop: CASSPRRGNTEAFF. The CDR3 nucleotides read TGCGCCAGCAGCCCCAGGAGGGGGAACACTGAAGCTTTCTTT.